This entry is about one T cell receptor beta chain. This entry is derived from a study of regulatory T cells in long-lasting Graves disease. Study-wide context: Recently diagnosed Graves' patients had received antithyroid drugs for under 3 months.

Investigators prepared the TCR beta libraries by applying iRepertoire HTBI primers and Arm-PCR of CDR3 regions. TCRdb used MiXCR to reprocess the multiplex PCR reads, holding one entry per CDR3 protein. The sample has approximately 440,000 distinct CDR3 sequences, 15% to 20% seen once; the top ten hold over 9%. The time point: newly diagnosed GD, antithyroid drugs for less than 3 months. RNA extracted from PBMCs served as the sequencing template. These same records also appear under a second study, on T cells in Graves' hyperthyroidism and ophthalmopathy. Per that paper: The study used the HTBI primer set for a first-round RT-PCR of the TCR CDR3.

This clonotype was sampled from a man aged 35 to 55 with Graves disease. The material was peripheral blood mononuclear cells (PBMCs), obtained at new diagnosis, from a patient treated with antithyroid drugs.

The CDR3 spells CASRLSPGAETQYF. The CDR3 DNA reads as TGTGCCAGCAGATTATCGCCGGGAGCAGAGACCCAGTACTTC. The chain employs TRBV7-2 and TRBJ2-5, with D perhaps matching TRBD2 (6 bases). Germline V lookup: CDR1 SGHTA, CDR2 FQGNSA. Trimming removed 6 bases from V and 4 bases from J, with 15 bases in between. CDR3 length: 14 amino acids.